These T cell receptor beta chains were read from a single sample in a study of CD8+ T cells in alopecia areata. TCRdb's copy holds only in-frame clones and misses some; the assay was immunoSEQ multiplex PCR. The table lists 150,000 or so clones, about 54% of them singletons. Sequences were obtained from CD4+ T cells sorted from blood. The receptors stem from a human donor in good health. Both conserved end residues are trimmed from each CDR3. Some rows mark clone size as missing; the rest say once, few, many or name a class of expanded clone.

abundance,j_gene,v_gene,CDR3aa
NA,TRBJ2-1,TRBV5-1,ASSWRGQGDDEQF
NA,TRBJ2-3,TRBV7-2,ASSPSQLAQPAQY
few,TRBJ2-3,TRBV9,ASSLGQGATDTQY
few,TRBJ2-7,TRBV28,ASSPAGRRLDGEQY
NA,TRBJ2-6,TRBV4-1,ASRHHAGKEGSGANVLT
NA,TRBJ1-2,TRBV5-1,ASSYSPGQGAQAGYT
NA,TRBJ2-7,TRBV4-1,ASSQDKGRAEEQY
few,TRBJ2-3,TRBV5-1,ASSLDGGASTDTQY
NA,TRBJ2-3,TRBV7-7,ASSLGGPDTQY
NA,TRBJ1-2,TRBV29-1,SARGARGGYT
few,TRBJ1-2,TRBV10-3,AIGRGQGFNYGYT
NA,TRBJ2-7,TRBV7-8,ASSARDRGPYEQY
NA,TRBJ1-5,TRBV19,ASTPRINQPQH
NA,TRBJ2-5,TRBV2,ASSDSMGPLQETQY
NA,TRBJ1-2,TRBV27,ASSLSPGRGRGYT
few,TRBJ2-3,TRBV29-1,SVATVAPTDTQY
NA,TRBJ2-7,TRBV7-8,ASSLARNRGSEQY
NA,TRBJ2-7,TRBV29-1,SALTLASEQY
NA,TRBJ2-1,TRBV25-1,ASSEYGLAGLNEQF
few,TRBJ1-3,TRBV2,ASSADSGNTIY
few,TRBJ2-6,TRBV29-1,SVKGGDGANVLT
few,TRBJ1-2,TRBV28,ASSLWAANYGYT
NA,TRBJ1-1,TRBV29-1,TTGGGNTEAF
NA,TRBJ2-3,TRBV5-1,ASRPGFTDTQY
few,TRBJ2-3,TRBV9,ASSVATSAGGSTDTQY
NA,TRBJ2-7,TRBV6-6,ASSQDRAYEQY
NA,TRBJ1-5,TRBV12-5,ASGLYRGGQPQH
NA,TRBJ2-5,TRBV30,AWSELIQETQY
NA,TRBJ2-7,TRBV6-5,ASSITGTGTDEQY
NA,TRBJ2-7,TRBV6-5,ASSYRRYRDPYEQY
NA,TRBJ2-2,TRBV7-9,ASSSLGAGVTNTGELF
NA,TRBJ2-6,TRBV5-1,ASSSTDSGANVLT
NA,TRBJ2-6,TRBV30,AWSSAQGVSSGANVLT
NA,TRBJ1-2,TRBV30,AWSVDRVVDYGYT
few,TRBJ2-7,TRBV5-1,ASSTSGSYEQY
NA,TRBJ2-1,TRBV30,AWTRDWVYNEQF
NA,TRBJ2-7,TRBV27,ASSLTSWGSEQY
NA,TRBJ2-7,TRBV25-1,ASSEYYEQY
few,TRBJ2-1,TRBV18,ASSLLGGSINEQF
once,TRBJ2-3,TRBV29-1,SVAGQGQGSGDTQY
NA,TRBJ2-1,TRBV9,ASSSNPRVAGALGSYNEQF
NA,TRBJ1-5,TRBV29-1,SVQDVTNQPQH
NA,TRBJ2-4,TRBV6-5,ASSYSQLSGKNIQY
NA,TRBJ2-1,TRBV29-1,SGQRTGNEQF
NA,TRBJ1-5,TRBV2,ASRYQENQPQH
few,TRBJ2-7,TRBV29-1,SVSNRASSYEQY
NA,TRBJ2-5,TRBV5-1,ASKRVLGQETQY
few,TRBJ2-7,TRBV29-1,SVGQGAYEQY
few,TRBJ2-7,TRBV19,ASSSRVSEGEQY
few,TRBJ2-2,TRBV21-1,ASSNEVSGINTGELF
NA,TRBJ2-5,TRBV7-2,ASSLVIQTQY
once,TRBJ1-2,TRBV29-1,SATTRGGYT
few,TRBJ2-5,TRBV7-9,ASSFSAGRAETQY
NA,TRBJ2-3,TRBV7-2,ASSSGTGGDTQY
NA,TRBJ2-1,TRBV6-1,ASSVSSGSGYNEQF